This is a list of T cell receptor beta chains from one sample in a study of T cell responses to AZD1222 COVID-19 vaccine. Sequenced by immunoSEQ multiplex PCR; TCRdb stores in-frame clones only, minus some. The table lists 160,000 or so clones, roughly 94% of them singletons. This specimen was peripheral blood, taken on day 0 of MenACWY control vaccination. The receptors originated from an adult in good health. Both conserved end residues are part of each CDR3. Only part of the rows carry a size: once, few, many, or a class if the clone is expanded.

CDR3aa: CASSPWTSGGVELFF
j_gene: TRBJ2-2
v_gene: TRBV9
abundance: NA

CDR3aa: CASSYRQGAVGYTF
j_gene: TRBJ1-2
v_gene: TRBV6-5
abundance: NA

CDR3aa: CASSANPGSLATEAFF
j_gene: TRBJ1-1
v_gene: TRBV7-8
abundance: NA

CDR3aa: CASSQDRLYYGYTF
j_gene: TRBJ1-2
v_gene: TRBV3-1/TRBV3-2
abundance: NA

CDR3aa: CAGTKEGGSNYGYTF
j_gene: TRBJ1-2
v_gene: TRBV2
abundance: NA

CDR3aa: CSVEDRGLLDTF
j_gene: TRBJ1-2
v_gene: TRBV29-1
abundance: NA

CDR3aa: CASRSVAGAYEQYF
j_gene: TRBJ2-7
v_gene: TRBV19
abundance: NA

CDR3aa: CATRGDGGSYNEQFF
j_gene: TRBJ2-1
v_gene: TRBV24-1
abundance: NA

CDR3aa: CASSRFRETQYF
j_gene: TRBJ2-5
v_gene: TRBV3-1/TRBV3-2
abundance: once

CDR3aa: CASSQVVANEQFF
j_gene: TRBJ2-1
v_gene: TRBV3-1/TRBV3-2
abundance: NA

CDR3aa: CASSYGPTEGYTF
j_gene: TRBJ1-2
v_gene: TRBV7-2
abundance: NA

CDR3aa: CASSLGGLAGGSYEQYF
j_gene: TRBJ2-7
v_gene: TRBV5-1
abundance: NA

CDR3aa: CASRPQSGTVEAFF
j_gene: TRBJ1-1
v_gene: TRBV6-5
abundance: NA

CDR3aa: CASSPRAGGSYEQYF
j_gene: TRBJ2-7
v_gene: TRBV9
abundance: NA

CDR3aa: CASSIGSGNTIYF
j_gene: TRBJ1-3
v_gene: TRBV19
abundance: NA

CDR3aa: CASSSLVEGNYGYTF
j_gene: TRBJ1-2
v_gene: TRBV11-2
abundance: NA

CDR3aa: CASSIWGSDQPQHF
j_gene: TRBJ1-5
v_gene: TRBV19
abundance: NA

CDR3aa: CATSDSNQGINEQYF
j_gene: TRBJ2-7
v_gene: TRBV24-1
abundance: NA

CDR3aa: CASSHHLAGALAGTDTQYF
j_gene: TRBJ2-3
v_gene: TRBV3-1/TRBV3-2
abundance: NA

CDR3aa: CASSRPGGAYEQYF
j_gene: TRBJ2-7
v_gene: TRBV28
abundance: NA

CDR3aa: CAWSGPTTRQYQPQHF
j_gene: TRBJ1-5
v_gene: TRBV30
abundance: NA

CDR3aa: CAISDGGNQPQHF
j_gene: TRBJ1-5
v_gene: TRBV10-3
abundance: NA